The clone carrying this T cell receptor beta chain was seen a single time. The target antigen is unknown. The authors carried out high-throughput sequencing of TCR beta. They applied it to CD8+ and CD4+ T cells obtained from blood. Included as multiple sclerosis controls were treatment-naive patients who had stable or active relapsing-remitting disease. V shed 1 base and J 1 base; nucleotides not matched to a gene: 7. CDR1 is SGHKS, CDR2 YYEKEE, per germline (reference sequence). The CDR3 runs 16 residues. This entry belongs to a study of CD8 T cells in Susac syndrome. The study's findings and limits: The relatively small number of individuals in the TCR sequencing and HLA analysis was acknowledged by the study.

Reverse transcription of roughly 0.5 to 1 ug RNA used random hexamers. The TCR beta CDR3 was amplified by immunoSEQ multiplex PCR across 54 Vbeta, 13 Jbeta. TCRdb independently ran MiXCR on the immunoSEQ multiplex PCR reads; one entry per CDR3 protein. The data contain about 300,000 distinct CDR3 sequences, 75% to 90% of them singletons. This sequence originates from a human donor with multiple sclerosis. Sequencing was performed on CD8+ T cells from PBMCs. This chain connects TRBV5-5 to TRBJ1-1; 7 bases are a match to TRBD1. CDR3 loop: CASSLKGQTSNTEAFF. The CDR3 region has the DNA TGTGCCAGCAGCTTGAAGGGACAGACTTCGAACACTGAAGCTTTCTTT.